One and the same sample provided the 28 T cell receptor beta chains below, sequenced in a study of blood T cell repertoires in COVID-19. Sequencing was performed with immunoSEQ multiplex PCR; in TCRdb, only in-frame clones are kept and a portion is missing. Found here are 250,000 to 350,000 clones, roughly 85% of them singletons; the top ten hold about 3%. Sequencing input: peripheral blood. The source is a woman aged 25 to 45 with active or convalescent COVID-19.

This chain joins TRBV5-6 and TRBJ2-1; 8 positions match TRBD2. The germline V gene has CDR1 SGHDT and CDR2 YYEEEE. V was pared by 4 bases and J by 1 base, with 10 bases of the junction left unmatched. The CDR3 has 17 amino acids. The CDR3 DNA reads as TGTGCCAGCAGCCGATTAAGCGGGGGCCTATCCTACAATGAGCAGTTCTTC. It codes for CASSRLSGGLSYNEQFF. Based on the CDR3 plus reference TRBV5-6 and TRBJ2-1, the full variable domain is DAGVTQSPTHLIKTRGQQVTLRCSPKSGHDTVSWYQQALGQGPQFIFQYYEEEERQRGNFPDRFSGHQFPNYSSELNVNALLLGDSALYLCASSRLSGGLSYNEQFFGPGTRLTVL.

The chain is built from TRBV9 and TRBJ1-6, with TRBD1 as a possible D gene (5 bases). The CDR3 is made up of 17 amino acids. Trimming shortened V by 1 base and J by 6 bases, and 17 bases separated the two germline ends. The germline gives CDR1 SGDLS, CDR2 YYNGEE. The CDR3 sequence: CASSVSSGPLGNSPLHF. In DNA form, the CDR3 reads TGTGCCAGCAGCGTATCCTCAGGGCCACTTGGTAATTCACCCCTCCACTTT.

The CDR3 is CASSIQGVGELFF. In DNA, the CDR3 is TGTGCCAGTAGTATTCAGGGGGTCGGGGAGCTGTTTTTT. The rearrangement joins TRBV19 to TRBJ2-2; the match to TRBD1 covers 7 bases. CDR1 LNHDA and CDR2 SQIVND come from the germline V gene (reference sequence). V shed 3 bases, J shed 7 bases, and the junction held 2 bases outside the gene matches. The CDR3 has 13 residues.

The sample holds one count of this clone. In DNA form, the CDR3 reads TGTGCCAGCAGCCCCCAGGAGGGGTATGGCTACACCTTC. Protein sequence: CASSPQEGYGYTF. The rearrangement uses TRBV9 and TRBJ1-2, with D perhaps matching TRBD1 (5 bases). Looked up from germline, CDR1 is SGDLS and CDR2 is YYNGEE. This CDR3 has 13 amino acids. Deletions cut 4 bases from V and 5 bases from J, with 12 bases between.

This clone has just a few counts. The gene calls are TRBV19 and TRBJ1-1; D is unresolved. Germline CDR1 and CDR2: LNHDA and SQIVND (reference sequence). V lost 9 bases to trimming and J lost 8 bases, with 22 bases between them. The CDR3 runs to 14 residues. The CDR3 spells CASTPRLIQQEAFF. For the CDR3, the DNA is TGTGCCAGCACCCCCCGTCTGATACAGCAAGAAGCTTTCTTT.

The chain recombines TRBV19 with TRBJ1-1; TRBD1 agrees at 9 bases. The CDR3 spans 14 residues. The junction had 9 bases not matched to a gene; V was cut back by 3 bases and J by 10 bases. Germline assignment: CDR1 LNHDA and CDR2 SQIVND (reference sequence). CDR3 DNA sequence: TGTGCCAGTAGTATGCGGGGGACAGGGCCGAGAGCTTTCTTT. Translating gives CASSMRGTGPRAFF.

This chain joins TRBV6-2 or TRBV6-3 and TRBJ1-5; a weak D match, TRBD1 (6 bases). The length of the CDR3 is 15 residues. Germline V gives CDR1 MNHEY, CDR2 SVGEGT. The ends were cut back, 2 bases at V and 6 bases at J, with 14 bases in the middle. The CDR3: CASSYAAGVTQPQHF. CDR3 coding DNA: TGTGCCAGCAGTTACGCGGCAGGGGTTACTCAGCCCCAGCATTTT.

The rearrangement uses TRBV2 and TRBJ2-7; 7 bases agree with TRBD1. The length of the CDR3 is 11 residues. Unmatched junction bases numbered 4, after V lost 7 bases and J lost 7 bases. The germline CDR1 and CDR2 sequences are SNHLY and FYNNEI. In DNA, the CDR3 is TGTGCCAGCAAGGGGGCTGGGGAGCAGTACTTC. This sequence encodes CASKGAGEQYF.

The genes are TRBV29-1 and TRBJ1-1; D is uncertain. The germline CDR1 and CDR2 sequences are SQVTM and ANQGSEA. The CDR3 runs to 15 residues. Trimming removed 6 bases from V and 1 base from J, with 18 bases in between. The CDR3 DNA reads as TGCAGCGTGGAGATAAACGGAGGGTGGAACACTGAAGCTTTCTTT. Protein: CSVEINGGWNTEAFF. Based on the CDR3 plus reference TRBV29-1 and TRBJ1-1, the full variable domain is SAVISQKPSRDICQRGTSLTIQCQVDSQVTMMFWYRQQPGQSLTLIATANQGSEATYESGFVIDKFPISRPNLTFSTLTVSNMSPEDSSIYLCSVEINGGWNTEAFFGQGTRLTVV.

V and J are TRBV6-2 or TRBV6-3 and TRBJ1-1, with D hard to call. Germline values: CDR1 MNHEY, CDR2 SVGEGT. V gave up 6 bases and J gave up 7 bases, with 15 bases separating them. CDR3 length: 13 residues. For the CDR3, the DNA is TGTGCCAGCAGCCTCTTGTGGGCAAATGAAGCTTTCTTT. The encoded protein is CASSLLWANEAFF.

The J gene is TRBJ1-6, the V gene TRBV12-2. TRBV12-2 represents a pseudogene. The CDR3 totals 14 residues. CDR3 sequence: CASRVILLNSPLHF. For the CDR3, the DNA is TGTGCAAGTCGCGTTATTCTCTTGAATTCACCCCTCCACTTT.

This clone was seen more than once but under ten times. The chain recombines TRBV6-5 with TRBJ1-5, with 7 positions matching TRBD1. This CDR3 region has 14 residues. CDR1 MNHEY and CDR2 SVGAGI come from the germline V gene. The V gene end was trimmed by 5 bases and the J gene end by 2 bases; junction bases not matched to a gene: 3. This CDR3 reads CASSPQGGNQPQHF. CDR3 DNA sequence: TGTGCCAGCAGTCCTCAGGGGGGCAATCAGCCCCAGCATTTT.

This chain links TRBV10-2 with TRBJ2-3; the match to TRBD2 covers 13 bases. CDR1 is WSHSY and CDR2 is SAAADI in the germline V gene. This CDR3 region has 16 residues. With V trimmed by 6 bases and J by 6 bases, 9 bases remained unmatched. Here the CDR3 reads CASSQTSGGPGDTQYF. The CDR3 DNA follows: TGCGCCAGCAGCCAGACTAGCGGGGGGCCGGGGGATACGCAGTATTTT.

The chain carries TRBV7-3 and TRBJ2-3; 10 nucleotides line up with TRBD2. Germline CDR1 reads SGHTA; CDR2 reads FQGTGA. The CDR3 length is 14 residues. V dropped 5 bases and J dropped 4; count of bases not matched to a gene: 3. The CDR3 region is CASSPSGGADTQYF. The CDR3 DNA is TGTGCCAGCAGCCCTAGCGGGGGTGCAGATACGCAGTATTTT.

This clone was observed a few times. The J gene is TRBJ2-5, the V gene TRBV3-1 (or the pseudogene TRBV3-2), with 7 bases lining up with TRBD2. The CDR3 is made up of 14 amino acids. Germline V CDR1 and CDR2: LGHDT, YNNKEL (reference sequence). Trimming cost V 3 bases and J 4 bases; bases outside gene matches: 5. The CDR3 reads CASSQGGGLETQYF. CDR3 in DNA: TGTGCCAGCAGCCAGGGGGGGGGTCTAGAGACCCAGTACTTC.

This chain links TRBV29-1 with TRBJ1-1, with D uncertain. The CDR3 has 13 residues. The germline V gene encodes CDR1 SQVTM and CDR2 ANQGSEA. V lost 6 bases and J lost 6, with 17 bases in between. For the CDR3, the DNA is TGCAGCGTCGCCCCTATACTACGCGCTGAAGCTTTCTTT. Encoded protein: CSVAPILRAEAFF.

About this clone: Other DNA variants within this sample encode the same CDR3. This chain connects TRBV5-4 to TRBJ2-5, with 8 bases aligning to TRBD2. Germline trimming cut 0 bases from V and 1 base from J; bases unmatched to any gene: 5. CDR1 is SGHNT and CDR2 is YYREEE in the germline V gene (reference sequence). CDR3 size: 16 residues. Written as DNA, the CDR3 is TGTGCCAGCAGCTTGGGGCTAGCGGGCGGCCAAGAGACCCAGTACTTC. It codes for CASSLGLAGGQETQYF.

This clone occurred once. V usage is TRBV30 and J usage is TRBJ2-1, with 7 bases that match TRBD2. V lost 3 bases, J lost 3 bases, and 2 bases stayed unmatched. This CDR3 has 13 amino acids. Germline CDR1 is GTSNPN and CDR2 is SVGIG (reference sequence). The CDR3 nucleotides read TGTGCCTGGAGGGGGGGGGACTACAATGAGCAGTTCTTC. Protein: CAWRGGDYNEQFF.

The CDR3: CASSGGAGGGQETQYF. The CDR3 DNA is TGTGCCAGCAGCGGGGGAGCGGGGGGAGGTCAAGAGACCCAGTACTTC. The chain recombines TRBV9 with TRBJ2-5; TRBD2 matches 9 bases. The germline V gene has CDR1 SGDLS and CDR2 YYNGEE. The junction had 8 bases not matched to a gene; V was cut back by 3 bases and J by 2 bases. The CDR3 totals 16 residues.

This chain joins TRBV19 and TRBJ2-7, with 7 bases aligning to TRBD1. The J segment lost 2 bases and the V segment lost 5 bases, leaving 9 bases of the junction unmatched. The CDR3 spans 15 residues. Germline CDR1 is LNHDA and CDR2 is SQIVND (reference sequence). The CDR3 sequence: CASSPRGLLTYEQYF. CDR3 DNA: TGTGCCAGTAGTCCTAGGGGGCTACTCACCTACGAGCAGTACTTC.

The rearrangement uses TRBV4-3 and TRBJ1-2; D uncertain. Trimming stripped 0 bases from V and 5 bases from J, with 10 bases between. Germline values: CDR1 LGHNA, CDR2 YSLEER. This CDR3 has 14 residues. DNA of the CDR3: TGCGCCAGCAGCCAAGATCTGGCGGTGTATGGCTACACCTTC. This translates into CASSQDLAVYGYTF.

The chain joins TRBV28 to TRBJ1-2; unclear D gene. This CDR3 contains 13 residues. The ends were cut back, 2 bases at V and 2 bases at J, with 6 bases in the middle. The germline V gene has CDR1 MDHEN and CDR2 SYDVKM. CDR3 amino acids: CASSLQANYGYTF. For the CDR3, the DNA is TGTGCCAGCAGTTTACAGGCAAACTATGGCTACACCTTC.

The chain couples TRBV5-1 to TRBJ1-2; D is unclear. Trimming took off 4 bases at V and 4 bases at J, with 20 bases between the two ends. This CDR3 region has 16 residues. The germline gives CDR1 SGHRS, CDR2 YFSETQ. CDR3 DNA sequence: TGCGCCAGCAGCAACCCCAGTCCGGGAGGAACCTATGGCTACACCTTC. As protein: CASSNPSPGGTYGYTF.

The CDR3 spells CASSPGGSSPLHF. CDR3 sequence (DNA): TGTGCCAGCTCACCAGGGGGCAGCTCACCCCTCCACTTT. The chain carries TRBV18 and TRBJ1-6; tentative D call: TRBD1 (6 bases). Germline V gene sequence: CDR1 KGHSH, CDR2 LQKENI. CDR3 length: 13 residues. With 2 bases removed from V and 10 bases from J, the gap between germline ends came to 9 bases.

This clone has a handful of counts. V gene TRBV5-1 combines with J gene TRBJ1-6; the D gene is possibly TRBD1 (6 bases). This CDR3 has 16 amino acids. The germline CDR1 and CDR2 sequences are SGHRS and YFSETQ. V gave up 0 bases and J gave up 6 bases, with 13 bases separating them. CDR3 bases: TGCGCCAGCAGCTTGGCGGGGGGCGCGGGTAATTCACCCCTCCACTTT. Translation gives CASSLAGGAGNSPLHF.

This rearrangement joins TRBV5-6 to TRBJ1-2; 8 nucleotides align to TRBD1. From germline, CDR1 is SGHDT and CDR2 YYEEEE. This CDR3 region has 13 residues. The junction had 5 bases not matched to a gene; V was cut back by 6 bases and J by 4 bases. The CDR3 nucleotides are TGTGCCAGCACCGTACAGGGGGTCTATGGCTACACCTTC. As protein: CASTVQGVYGYTF.

The chain carries TRBV7-8 and TRBJ1-3, with 10 bases lining up with TRBD1. This CDR3 has 16 amino acids. Germline values: CDR1 SGHVS, CDR2 FQNEAQ. V was clipped by 4 bases and J by 0 bases; unmatched bases: 3. The CDR3 sequence: CASSSRDRGSGNTIYF. The CDR3 DNA is TGTGCCAGCAGCTCCAGGGACAGGGGCTCTGGAAACACCATATATTTT.

The chain recombines TRBV5-1 with TRBJ2-1; 11 positions match TRBD2. Losses at the gene ends were 5 bases for V and 4 bases for J; bases not matched to a gene: 5. Per the germline V gene, CDR1 is SGHRS and CDR2 is YFSETQ. The CDR3 is 15 amino acids. CDR3 sequence reads: CASRVAGGNYNEQFF. CDR3 bases: TGCGCCAGCAGGGTAGCGGGGGGGAATTACAATGAGCAGTTCTTC. Variable domain in full (rest from reference TRBV5-1 and TRBJ2-1): KAGVTQTPRYLIKTRGQQVTLSCSPISGHRSVSWYQQTPGQGLQFLFEYFSETQRNKGNFPGRFSGRQFSNSRSEMNVSTLELGDSALYLCASRVAGGNYNEQFFGPGTRLTVL.